Presented here are 15 T cell receptor beta chains from one specimen sequenced in a study of T-cell reconstitution after alpha-beta-depleted transplantation in children. It was with unique molecular identifiers that the TCRbeta library was prepared. Using its own MiXCR run on the PCR reads, TCRdb lists one record per CDR3 protein. The sample yields 530,000 or so distinct CDR3 sequences, roughly 30% seen once. The sample here was PBMCs, taken before TCRalphabeta/CD19-depleted stem cell transplant. All receptors come from a boy younger than two with Wiskott-Aldrich syndrome, due to receive a stem cell transplant.

The V and J genes are TRBV30 and TRBJ2-1, with 7 positions matching TRBD2. CDR3 length equals 15 residues. V dropped 2 bases and J dropped 8; count of bases not matched to a gene: 12. Germline CDR1 reads GTSNPN; CDR2 reads SVGIG (reference sequence). CDR3 loop: CAWSPTGTIRDEQFF. The CDR3 DNA sequence: TGTGCCTGGAGTCCTACCGGGACTATAAGAGATGAGCAGTTCTTC.

The V call is TRBV20-1, the J call TRBJ2-3; 16 bases align to TRBD2. The CDR3 runs 15 residues. Germline CDR1 DFQATT, CDR2 SNEGSKA (reference sequence). After removal of 5 bases from V and 5 bases from J, the junction contained 4 bases not matched to a gene. In nucleotides, the CDR3 is TGCAGTGCTGAGGGACTAGCGGGAGGGCGAGATACGCAGTATTTT. Amino acids: CSAEGLAGGRDTQYF.

The J gene is TRBJ1-1, the V gene TRBV5-1, with 9 bases matching TRBD1. The germline V gene has CDR1 SGHRS and CDR2 YFSETQ. The CDR3 runs 14 residues. Unmatched junction bases numbered 5, after V lost 4 bases and J lost 4 bases. The CDR3 region has the DNA TGCGCCAGCAGCCGGACAGGGGTAGGCACTGAAGCTTTCTTT. Amino acids: CASSRTGVGTEAFF.

This chain uses TRBV28 with TRBJ2-2, with 10 bases identical to TRBD1. J lost 6 bases, V lost 4 bases, and 8 bases had no gene match. The CDR3 sequence is 16 residues long. Per germline, CDR1 MDHEN and CDR2 SYDVKM. In DNA form, the CDR3 reads TGTGCCAGCAGTTCCTCCGGGACAGGGGCGTCCGGGGAGCTGTTTTTT. It codes for CASSSSGTGASGELFF.

This chain links TRBV7-6 with TRBJ2-7; D possibly matches TRBD1 or TRBD2 (5 bases each). CDR3 length: 16 residues. V was shortened by 5 bases and J by 5 bases, with 22 bases between the two germline ends. CDR1 and CDR2 (germline): SGHVS, FNYEAQ. The CDR3 DNA reads TGTGCCAGCAGCCGAGAACCGGGACCGCCGAGAAACGAGCAGTACTTC. Residues: CASSREPGPPRNEQYF.

This clonotype was observed a handful of times. CDR3 DNA: TGTGCCAGCAGCAAGGACGGCTCCTACAATGAGCAGTTCTTC. Translated, it gives CASSKDGSYNEQFF. This chain joins TRBV7-7 and TRBJ2-1; D not resolved. Germline values: CDR1 SSHAT, CDR2 FNYEAQ (reference sequence). The V gene lost 5 bases and the J gene lost 0 bases, with 8 bases spanning the gap. The CDR3 runs to 14 residues.

This chain connects TRBV20-1 to TRBJ1-3, with D unresolved. The V and J ends lost 0 bases and 0 bases respectively, with 15 bases between them. The germline gives CDR1 DFQATT, CDR2 SNEGSKA (reference sequence). This CDR3 is 17 amino acids long. CDR3 in amino acids: CSARDRRLASSGNTIYF. The CDR3 DNA follows: TGCAGTGCTAGAGATAGGAGGCTGGCTTCCTCTGGAAACACCATATATTTT.

This clonotype was detected a few times. The chain is built from TRBV5-1 and TRBJ2-2, with D perhaps matching TRBD1 or TRBD2 (5 bases each). This CDR3 is built from 14 residues. Germline values: CDR1 SGHRS, CDR2 YFSETQ. V gave up 4 bases and J gave up 5 bases, with 12 bases separating them. DNA for the CDR3: TGCGCCAGCAGCCAGGGACCGATGACCGGGGAGCTGTTTTTT. Its translation: CASSQGPMTGELFF.

The V call is TRBV12-3 or TRBV12-4, the J call TRBJ2-2; 13 bases match TRBD2. V lost 6 bases to trimming and J lost 6 bases; unmatched junction nucleotides: 4. The CDR3 contains 15 residues. CDR3 DNA: TGTGCCAGCAGGACTAGCGGGAGGTCTGCCGGGGAGCTGTTTTTT. Amino acid sequence: CASRTSGRSAGELFF.

Notes on this clonotype: The conserved closing phenylalanine or tryptophan is absent in this CDR3, likely reflecting a read error. The DNA is omitted, as the CDR3 cannot be located on it reliably, and the CDR3 follows TCRdb's listing. The genes are TRBV28 and TRBJ2-7; the table's D call of TRBD1 was not tested on the DNA. The CDR3 is made up of 16 amino acids, end residues included. Germline V gene data show CDR1 as MDHEN and CDR2 as SYDVKM. The CDR3 region is CASSSGGSSFPTSSTS.

This chain joins TRBV10-3 and TRBJ2-5; a weak D match, TRBD1 (5 bases). Trimming cost V 3 bases and J 1 base, with 9 bases left between them. Germline V gene sequence: CDR1 ENHRY, CDR2 SYGVKD. There are 14 residues in the CDR3. Here the CDR3 DNA reads TGTGCCATCAGTGACAGGGCCCCCCAAGAGACCCAGTACTTC. Its protein is CAISDRAPQETQYF.

This clonotype was seen more than once but under ten times. J is TRBJ2-2 and V is TRBV5-1, with D unresolved. This CDR3 region has 13 residues. Germline loops: CDR1 SGHRS, CDR2 YFSETQ. Trimming shortened V by 4 bases and J by 6 bases, and 10 bases separated the two germline ends. The chain's CDR3 is CASSEVVAGELFF. The CDR3 DNA sequence: TGCGCCAGCAGCGAGGTTGTTGCCGGGGAGCTGTTTTTT.

This clonotype was recorded a few times. The chain uses TRBV12-3 or TRBV12-4 and TRBJ1-4, with a possible D match to TRBD1 (6 bases). The CDR3 has 14 amino acids. V lost 3 bases and J lost 10, with 15 bases in between. CDR3 residues: CASSFEGGGGKLFF. The CDR3 nucleotides are TGTGCCAGCAGTTTTGAAGGAGGGGGTGGAAAACTGTTTTTT.

CDR3 region: CASSMGTAQETQYF. CDR3 coding DNA: TGCGCCAGCAGCATGGGGACAGCCCAAGAGACCCAGTACTTC. This chain connects TRBV5-1 to TRBJ2-5, with TRBD1 identical over 7 bases. The CDR3 totals 14 residues. Looked up from germline, CDR1 is SGHRS and CDR2 is YFSETQ. The junction had 4 bases not matched to a gene; V was cut back by 4 bases and J by 1 base.

This clonotype has a handful of counts. J is TRBJ2-7 and V is TRBV5-1; D possibly corresponds to TRBD1 (5 bases). The CDR3 runs 14 residues. V was shortened by 0 bases and J by 5 bases, with 12 bases between the two germline ends. Looked up from germline, CDR1 is SGHRS and CDR2 is YFSETQ. The CDR3 protein is CASSLAQGENEQYF. CDR3 bases: TGCGCCAGCAGCTTGGCCCAAGGGGAAAACGAGCAGTACTTC. The entire variable domain, with the rest obtained from reference TRBV5-1 and TRBJ2-7, is as follows: KAGVTQTPRYLIKTRGQQVTLSCSPISGHRSVSWYQQTPGQGLQFLFEYFSETQRNKGNFPGRFSGRQFSNSRSEMNVSTLELGDSALYLCASSLAQGENEQYFGPGTRLTVT.